The TCR beta chain described here comes from a study of monozygotic twins with inflammatory bowel disease. This CDR3 is built from 12 residues. The germline V gene has CDR1 GTSNPN and CDR2 SVGIG (reference sequence). TCRdb processed the 5' RACE reads again and assigns one entry to each CDR3 protein, with no DNA. This sample's table reports 400,000 to 500,000 distinct CDR3 sequences. The clonotype was recovered from a human donor with ulcerative colitis or Crohn's disease, or a healthy co-twin of an affected twin (not recorded which). The V call is TRBV30, the J call TRBJ1-2. The sequencing input was blood. The CDR3 sequence is CAWTGYNRGYTF.